Detailed here is one T cell receptor (beta chain). The data belong to a study of CD8 T cells in Susac syndrome. A quantity of about 0.5 to 1 ug RNA underwent reverse transcription using random hexamers. TCRdb called the immunoSEQ multiplex PCR reads again in MiXCR, with one record for every CDR3 protein. The top ten clones hold 0.075% to 0.09% of a sample with 130,000 to 150,000 distinct CDR3 sequences, 95% of them seen once. The CDR3 runs to 15 residues. Trimming pared 8 bases from V and 0 bases from J, leaving 14 bases between. Germline assignment: CDR1 SEHNR and CDR2 FQNEAQ (reference sequence). The sample comprised CD4+ T cells from PBMCs. This clonotype was obtained from a human donor with Susac syndrome. The gene calls are TRBV7-9 and TRBJ2-4, with D unclear. CDR3 nucleotides: TGTGCCAGCGGACCCCAGGTGGTAGCCAAAAACATTCAGTACTTC. Translation gives CASGPQVVAKNIQYF.